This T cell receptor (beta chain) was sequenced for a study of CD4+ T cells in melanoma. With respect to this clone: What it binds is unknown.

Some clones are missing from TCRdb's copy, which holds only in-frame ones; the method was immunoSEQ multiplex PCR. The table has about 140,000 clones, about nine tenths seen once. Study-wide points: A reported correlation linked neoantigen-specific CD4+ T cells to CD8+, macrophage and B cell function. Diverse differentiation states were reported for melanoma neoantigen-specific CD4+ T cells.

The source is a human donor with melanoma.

In nucleotides, the CDR3 is TGCGCCAGCAGCTCAGGGACTAGCGGGGGGCCAGGGGCCAACGTCCTGACTTTC. Its translation is CASSSGTSGGPGANVLTF. The chain couples TRBV5-1 to TRBJ2-6, with 15 positions matching TRBD2. Looked up from germline, CDR1 is SGHRS and CDR2 is YFSETQ. CDR3 length: 18 amino acids. The V and J ends lost 3 bases and 4 bases, in that order; junction bases with no gene match: 5.